A single sample is the source of the 3 T cell receptor beta chains below, sequenced in a study of T-cell memory formation after mild COVID-19. Using its own MiXCR run on the 5' RACE reads, TCRdb lists one record per CDR3 protein. The sample includes around 310,000 distinct CDR3 sequences, about 20% seen only once; the top ten take 21%. Sample: PBMCs or a T cell subset sorted from them (not recorded which). Receptors were obtained from a man between 18 and 35 years old who had mild COVID-19 (a few samples of this study predate the infection). Cell type and time point are not known.

This clonotype has just one count. The chain uses TRBV18 and TRBJ1-5, with TRBD1 matching 11 bases. The CDR3 totals 14 residues. The germline V gene encodes CDR1 KGHSH and CDR2 LQKENI. The V gene end was trimmed by 3 bases and the J gene end by 6 bases; junction bases not matched to a gene: 1. The CDR3 here is CASSPDRGRQPQHF. CDR3 coding DNA: TGTGCCAGCTCACCGGACAGGGGGCGTCAGCCCCAGCATTTT.

This clonotype was counted a few times. The chain employs TRBV5-1 and TRBJ2-5; maybe TRBD1 (5 bases). V was clipped by 4 bases and J by 2 bases, with 18 bases between them. The CDR3 length is 16 residues. The germline gives CDR1 SGHRS, CDR2 YFSETQ. The CDR3 region has the DNA TGCGCCAGCAGCCGTCGTCCAGGGCGGATTCAAGAGACCCAGTACTTC. Amino acid sequence: CASSRRPGRIQETQYF.

The rearrangement links TRBV12-3 or TRBV12-4 to TRBJ2-2; the D gene is possibly TRBD1 (6 bases). V was shortened by 7 bases and J by 7 bases, with 13 bases between the two germline ends. The length of the CDR3 is 13 residues. Written as DNA, the CDR3 is TGTGCCAGCACCCATGGGGGCGGCGGGGAGCTGTTTTTT. Translation: CASTHGGGGELFF.